This entry features one TCR beta chain sequence. The sample belongs to a study of blood T cell repertoires in COVID-19. Study-level information: COVID-19 samples, acute and convalescent, were from the United States, Italy and Spain.

Sequencing was performed with immunoSEQ multiplex PCR; in TCRdb, only in-frame clones are kept and a portion is missing. The sample includes over 65,000 clones, roughly 90% of them seen just once. Specimen: peripheral blood. The TCR originated in a man at least 80 years old with COVID-19, enrolled during active disease.

The CDR3 coding sequence is TGTGCCAGCAGCGGGGGGCAGGGACAATTCAATGAGCAGTTCTTC. It is translated as CASSGGQGQFNEQFF. The rearrangement joins TRBV9 to TRBJ2-1; possible D gene TRBD1, 6 bases. The CDR3 has 15 amino acids. CDR1 SGDLS and CDR2 YYNGEE come from the germline V gene. V dropped 3 bases and J dropped 6 bases, with 16 bases sitting between them.